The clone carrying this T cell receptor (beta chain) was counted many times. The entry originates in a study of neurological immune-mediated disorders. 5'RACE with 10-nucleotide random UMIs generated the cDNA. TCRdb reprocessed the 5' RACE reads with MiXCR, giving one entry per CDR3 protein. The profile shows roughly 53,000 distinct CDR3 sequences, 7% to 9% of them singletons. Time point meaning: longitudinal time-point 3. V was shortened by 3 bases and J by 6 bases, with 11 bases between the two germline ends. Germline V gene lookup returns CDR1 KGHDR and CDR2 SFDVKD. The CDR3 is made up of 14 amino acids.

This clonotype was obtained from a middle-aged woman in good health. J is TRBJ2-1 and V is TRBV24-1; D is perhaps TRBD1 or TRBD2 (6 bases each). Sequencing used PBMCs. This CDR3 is CATSDLQGGNEQFF. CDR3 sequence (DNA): TGTGCCACCAGTGATCTACAGGGAGGCAATGAGCAGTTCTTC.